This TCR beta chain appears in the sequencing data of a study of blood T cell repertoires in COVID-19. Looking at the study overall: Donors in the United States, Italy and Spain gave samples during acute or convalescent COVID-19.

Trimming cost V 5 bases and J 5 bases, with 16 bases left between them. The CDR3 sequence is 14 residues long. The germline V gene has CDR1 SGHVS and CDR2 FNYEAQ. Repertoires were generated with immunoSEQ multiplex PCR, while TCRdb's copy carries only in-frame clones and drops some. The data hold around 110,000 clones, with about nine tenths observed a single time. The sample was peripheral blood. The receptor was isolated from a man aged 40-55 years with acute or convalescent COVID-19. The chain links TRBV7-6 to TRBJ2-7; weak D call: TRBD2 (5 bases). CDR3 DNA: TGTGCCAGCAGCCTTAGCGCCTCAGGTAACGAGCAGTACTTC. Its translation is CASSLSASGNEQYF.